The source of this TCR beta chain is a study of CD8+CD57+ T cells in acquired aplastic anemia. Using genomic DNA as the template, TCR beta VDJ and CDR3 profiling was carried out. MiXCR, run by TCRdb on the reads, gives a single entry per CDR3 protein. In the table there are roughly 200,000 distinct CDR3 sequences, around 63% of which are singletons. The CDR3 has 13 residues. The V gene lost 2 bases and the J gene lost 9 bases, with 15 bases spanning the gap. Looked up from germline, CDR1 is SGHRS and CDR2 is YFSETQ. The sample taken for sequencing was sorted CD4+, CD8+, or CD8+CD57+ T cells (not recorded which) from PBMCs. The origin of this receptor is a human donor in good health. The chain combines TRBV5-1 with TRBJ2-7; D gene ambiguous. The CDR3 DNA sequence: TGCGCCAGCAGCTTATCCCTCTACGAGTCGCAGTACTTC. This sequence encodes CASSLSLYESQYF. Combining the CDR3 with reference TRBV5-1 and TRBJ2-7 gives the whole variable domain KAGVTQTPRYLIKTRGQQVTLSCSPISGHRSVSWYQQTPGQGLQFLFEYFSETQRNKGNFPGRFSGRQFSNSRSEMNVSTLELGDSALYLCASSLSLYESQYFGPGTRLTVT.